Listed below are T cell receptor beta chains from one sample, sequenced in a study of blood T cell repertoires in COVID-19. Sequencing was performed with immunoSEQ multiplex PCR; in TCRdb, only in-frame clones are kept and a portion is missing. Of under 200,000 clones in the sample, around 82% are singletons; the top ten hold less than 5.5%. The sample comprised PBMCs or T cells enriched from blood (not recorded which). The receptors here all came from a woman aged 60-75 years with acute COVID-19. Both conserved end residues are part of each CDR3. The D gene is left open where the match is weak. Rows give clone size only sometimes, using once, few, many, or a class for an expanded clone.

>TRBJ2-3|TRBV5-1|TRBD1|NA
TGCGCCAGCAGCGCATGGGACAGGGGAGACCGAGATACGCAGTATTTT
CASSAWDRGDRDTQYF
>TRBJ2-1|TRBV14|TRBD2|NA
TGTGCCAGCAGCCGCACCGGGACTAGCGGGACCGAGCAGTTCTTC
CASSRTGTSGTEQFF
>TRBJ2-3|TRBV9|NA|NA
TGTGCCAGCAGCGAGGGGCCCACAGATACGCAGTATTTT
CASSEGPTDTQYF
>TRBJ2-2|TRBV9|NA|NA
TGTGCCAGCAGCCCATCCCCATGGCAGGGCCGAACCGGGGAGCTGTTTTTT
CASSPSPWQGRTGELFF
>TRBJ1-4|TRBV9|NA|once
TGTGCCAGCAGCTTTAACCCGGGGGGTAATGAAAAACTGTTTTTT
CASSFNPGGNEKLFF
>TRBJ1-2|TRBV4-2|NA|NA
TGTGCCAGCAGCCAAGAAACCCACCCAGGAGACAGCCCAGGGGGCTACACCTTC
CASSQETHPGDSPGGYTF
>TRBJ2-2|TRBV7-9|NA|NA
TGTGCCAGCAGCCTGGCCGAAGTCATGGCCGGGGAGCTGTTTTTT
CASSLAEVMAGELFF
>TRBJ2-1|TRBV12-3/TRBV12-4|NA|NA
TGTGCCAGCAGAGGCGGAACATACAATGAGCAGTTCTTC
CASRGGTYNEQFF
>TRBJ2-1|TRBV7-2|TRBD2|NA
TGTGCCAGCAGCCCTACTAGCGGGAGTTTCGATGAGCAGTTCTTC
CASSPTSGSFDEQFF
>TRBJ2-7|TRBV21-1|NA|NA
TGTGCCAGCAGCAAAGACCGGACTAGCGGGAGGACCTCCTACGAGCAGTACTTC
CASSKDRTSGRTSYEQYF
>TRBJ1-4|TRBV12-3/TRBV12-4|NA|few
TGTGCCACCCGGACAGCTAATGAAAAACTGTTTTTT
CATRTANEKLFF
>TRBJ1-3|TRBV6-5|NA|NA
TGTGCCAGCAGTTACCAGGATAGAAACACCATATATTTT
CASSYQDRNTIYF
>TRBJ2-2|TRBV6-5|NA|NA
TGTGCCAGATCTGGTAGGGGGATGGCCGGGGAGCTGTTTTTT
CARSGRGMAGELFF
>TRBJ1-3|TRBV5-4|TRBD1|NA
TGTGCCAGCAGCCCGGACAGGAAGATCTCTGGAAACACCATATATTTT
CASSPDRKISGNTIYF
>TRBJ2-3|TRBV25-1|TRBD2|NA
TGTGCCAGCACACTAGCGGGAGCCTCCCCAGATACGCAGTATTTT
CASTLAGASPDTQYF
>TRBJ1-2|TRBV9|NA|NA
TGTGCCAGCAGCGTAGCTTCCCCCCAACGAACAGGGAGTAACTATGGCTACACCTTC
CASSVASPQRTGSNYGYTF
>TRBJ2-1|TRBV29-1|NA|NA
TGCAGCTCCATCCAGAATACGATTGAGCAGTTCTTC
CSSIQNTIEQFF
>TRBJ2-2|TRBV19|NA|NA
TGTGCCCTCAGGGGTGAGGACACCGGGGAGCTGTTTTTT
CALRGEDTGELFF
>TRBJ2-7|TRBV9|NA|NA
TGTGCCAGCAGCCCAGGGTCGGCAGGTCTGTACGAGCAGTACTTC
CASSPGSAGLYEQYF
>TRBJ2-7|TRBV19|NA|NA
TGTGCCAGTAGCCAACAGGGTCGGAGCGAGCAGTACTTC
CASSQQGRSEQYF
>TRBJ1-3|TRBV9|TRBD1|many
TGTGCCAGCAGCGTAGACAGGGGGAACACCATATATTTT
CASSVDRGNTIYF
>TRBJ1-2|TRBV28|TRBD1|NA
TGTGCCATCCAGGGACAGCGTGGCTACACCTTC
CAIQGQRGYTF
>TRBJ1-1|TRBV7-9|TRBD1|NA
TGTGCCAGCAGACCGAGTGGGACAGGGACTGAAGCTTTCTTT
CASRPSGTGTEAFF
>TRBJ1-3|TRBV19|NA|NA
TGTGCCAGTAGTCCCGGGGGGACCAGCTCTGGAAACACCATATATTTT
CASSPGGTSSGNTIYF
>TRBJ1-1|TRBV4-2|NA|NA
TGTGCCAGCAGCCAAGAGGCGGTAGTCTTT
CASSQEAVVF
>TRBJ1-1|TRBV5-5|TRBD1|few
TGTGCCAGCATTCAGGGGGGAAGGAACACTGAAGCTTTCTTT
CASIQGGRNTEAFF
>TRBJ2-5|TRBV6-5|TRBD1|NA
TGTGCCAGCAGGACAGGGGGCGCGGAGGAGACCCAGTACTTC
CASRTGGAEETQYF
>TRBJ2-1|TRBV7-2|NA|NA
TGTGCCAGCAGCCCGAAGCCCACGTGGGAGCAGTTCTTC
CASSPKPTWEQFF
>TRBJ1-2|TRBV3-1/TRBV3-2|NA|NA
TGTGCCAGCAGCCAAGAGACACGTACTGTTGGCTATGGCTACACCTTC
CASSQETRTVGYGYTF
>TRBJ1-2|TRBV3-1/TRBV3-2|NA|NA
TGTGCCAGCAGCCAAGTTCAAAGACTCCTGATTAACTATGGCTACACCTTC
CASSQVQRLLINYGYTF
>TRBJ2-2|TRBV6-6|TRBD2|NA
TGTGCCAGCAGCCCGCAGGCGGGAGGTGGAACCGGGGAGCTGTTTTTT
CASSPQAGGGTGELFF
>TRBJ2-1|TRBV15|NA|NA
TGTGCCACCAGGTGGACAGCAGACTCCTACAATGAGCAGTTCTTC
CATRWTADSYNEQFF
>TRBJ1-2|TRBV11-3|NA|once
TGTGCCAGCAGCTTAGAGAGGGGGGGCTTCAGTAAGGGTCCGACCTATGGCTACACCTTC
CASSLERGGFSKGPTYGYTF
>TRBJ2-2|TRBV2|NA|NA
TGTGCCAGCAGTGTAGAGGGGGGGAGTTACGCCGGGGAGCTGTTTTTT
CASSVEGGSYAGELFF
>TRBJ2-4|TRBV2|TRBD2|few
TGTGCCAGCAGTGGTAGGAGCGGGGAACCTCTAGCCAAAAACATTCAGTACTTC
CASSGRSGEPLAKNIQYF
>TRBJ1-2|TRBV10-3|NA|NA
TGTGCCATCAACCCAGACGGTACTAATAACTATGGCTACACCTTC
CAINPDGTNNYGYTF
>TRBJ2-5|TRBV6-5|NA|NA
TGTGCCAGCAGACGCACCGGGACACTACAAGAGACCCAGTACTTC
CASRRTGTLQETQYF
>TRBJ2-5|TRBV6-2/TRBV6-3|NA|NA
TGTGCCAGCAGTTACCCGACAGGGAGGATGAAGACCCAGTACTTC
CASSYPTGRMKTQYF
>TRBJ1-2|TRBV6-5|TRBD1|NA
TGTGCCAGCAGCGGGACAGGGCCCTATGGCTACACCTTC
CASSGTGPYGYTF
>TRBJ2-1|TRBV5-4|TRBD2|few
TGTGCCAGCAGCTCTAGCGGGGGCAATGAGCAGTTCTTC
CASSSSGGNEQFF
>TRBJ1-2|TRBV7-9|NA|many
TGTGCCAGCAGGCGGGACGGAGAGGGTGGCTACACCTTC
CASRRDGEGGYTF
>TRBJ2-5|TRBV7-2|TRBD1|NA
TGTGCCAGCAGCCCCTGGGACAGGGGATACGAGACCCAGTACTTC
CASSPWDRGYETQYF
>TRBJ2-5|TRBV24-1|TRBD2|NA
TGTGCCACCAGTGTCAGCGGGAGTCGGCCAGAGACCCAGTACTTC
CATSVSGSRPETQYF